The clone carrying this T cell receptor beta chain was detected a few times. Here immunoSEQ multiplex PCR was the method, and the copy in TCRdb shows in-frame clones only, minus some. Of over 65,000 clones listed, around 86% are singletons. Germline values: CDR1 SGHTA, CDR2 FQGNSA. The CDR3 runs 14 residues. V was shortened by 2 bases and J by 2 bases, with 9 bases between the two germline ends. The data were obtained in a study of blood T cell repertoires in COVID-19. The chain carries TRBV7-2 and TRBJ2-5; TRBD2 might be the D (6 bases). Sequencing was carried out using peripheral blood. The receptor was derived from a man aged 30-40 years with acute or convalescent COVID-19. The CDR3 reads CASSLRRGQETQYF. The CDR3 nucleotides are TGTGCCAGCAGCTTACGGCGGGGACAAGAGACCCAGTACTTC.